This entry describes one T cell receptor beta chain. This entry is derived from a study of neurological immune-mediated disorders. CDR3 length equals 17 residues. Trimming at V came to 4 bases and at J to 2 bases, leaving 9 bases not matched to a gene. The germline V gene encodes CDR1 MNHNS and CDR2 SASEGT. TCRdb itself ran the 5' RACE reads through MiXCR, one entry per CDR3 protein. The data show around 50,000 distinct CDR3 sequences, more than 3.5% seen once. Sequenced material: PBMCs. The rearrangement joins TRBV6-1 to TRBJ2-2; TRBD2 aligns across 8 bases. This clonotype originated in a man in his 60s with multiple sclerosis. The CDR3 nucleotides are TGTGCCAGCAGTGCCTTTATAGCGGGGAAAAACACCGGGGAGCTGTTTTTT. Its protein product is CASSAFIAGKNTGELFF.